These 3 T cell receptor beta chains were sequenced from one sample in a study of vaccination effects on CD4 cells after COVID-19. This table comes from immunoSEQ multiplex PCR, and its TCRdb copy is limited to in-frame clones, with some not included. The sample includes approximately 21,000 clones, about 63% of them seen just once. Ahead of sequencing, the ViraFEST assay grew antigen-specific CD4+ T cells using viral peptide pools. The authors isolated CD4+ T cells after more than eight days of culture. People in the vaccine group had not been infected with SARS-CoV-2 before, and their nucleocapsid antibodies were negative. Their target antigens are unknown. Sequenced here: CD4+ T cells from PBMCs cultured with HCoV-NL63 spike peptides, sampled before COVID-19 vaccination. Receptors originate from a human donor who received a COVID-19 vaccine.

V usage is TRBV11-3 and J usage is TRBJ2-1; 7 bases agree with TRBD2. CDR1 is SGHNT, CDR2 YENEEA, per germline. After removal of 1 base from V and 7 bases from J, the junction contained 10 bases not matched to a gene. The CDR3 loop spans 16 amino acids. In DNA form, the CDR3 reads TGTGCCAGCAGCTTAGGCGTTACGGGAGCGGGAAATGAGCAGTTCTTC. As protein: CASSLGVTGAGNEQFF.

The J gene is TRBJ2-3, the V gene TRBV19; 11 nucleotides match TRBD2. The V and J ends lost 2 bases and 5 bases, in that order; junction bases with no gene match: 6. Germline V gene sequence: CDR1 LNHDA, CDR2 SQIVND (reference sequence). The CDR3 consists of 16 residues. The CDR3 coding sequence is TGTGCCAGTAGTATATCCTTAGCGGGAGGGGGAGATACGCAGTATTTT. Translated: CASSISLAGGGDTQYF. The full variable domain, its missing parts supplied by reference TRBV19 and TRBJ2-3, is DGGITQSPKYLFRKEGQNVTLSCEQNLNHDAMYWYRQDPGQGLRLIYYSQIVNDFQKGDIAEGYSVSREKKESFPLTVTSAQKNPTAFYLCASSISLAGGGDTQYFGPGTRLTVL.

The V call is TRBV2, the J call TRBJ1-1; TRBD1 aligns across 10 bases. CDR3 size: 14 residues. The junction had 7 bases not matched to a gene; V was cut back by 7 bases and J by 5 bases. CDR1 is SNHLY and CDR2 is FYNNEI in the germline V gene. The CDR3 protein is CASTMTGGQTEAFF. The CDR3 DNA sequence: TGTGCCAGCACAATGACAGGGGGCCAGACTGAAGCTTTCTTT.